The TCR beta chain under discussion was sequenced for a study of CD8+CD57+ T cells in acquired aplastic anemia. Background on the study: Sorted CD4+ and CD8+ cells gave a mean 3.2 ug DNA, range 0.2 to 27.4 ug.

Flow cytometry had shown expanded CD8+CD57+ cells in the patients chosen for sequencing. There were no patients without severe acquired aplastic anemia. Blood came from patients not yet given any therapy. General study points: Overlap between patients and controls comprised almost 30 CD8+ CDR3 sequences.

Both TCR beta VDJ combination and CDR3 sequence profiling were carried out. Genomic DNA was the template for this profiling. A single record per CDR3 protein comes from TCRdb applying MiXCR to the reads. The sample lists 150,000 to 170,000 distinct CDR3 sequences, about 48% occurring once. With respect to this clonotype: Its antigen remains unidentified.

This CDR3 is built from 14 residues. Germline values: CDR1 ENHRY, CDR2 SYGVKD. The V segment lost 2 bases and the J segment 7 bases; nucleotides outside the gene matches: 4. J is TRBJ1-4 and V is TRBV10-3; 7 bases agree with TRBD1. The origin of this receptor is a human donor with aplastic anemia. Sequencing was carried out using sorted CD4+, CD8+, or CD8+CD57+ T cells (not recorded which) from PBMCs. CDR3 nucleotides: TGTGCCATCAGTGAGGCAGGGGGGACTGAAAAACTGTTTTTT. The encoded protein is CAISEAGGTEKLFF.